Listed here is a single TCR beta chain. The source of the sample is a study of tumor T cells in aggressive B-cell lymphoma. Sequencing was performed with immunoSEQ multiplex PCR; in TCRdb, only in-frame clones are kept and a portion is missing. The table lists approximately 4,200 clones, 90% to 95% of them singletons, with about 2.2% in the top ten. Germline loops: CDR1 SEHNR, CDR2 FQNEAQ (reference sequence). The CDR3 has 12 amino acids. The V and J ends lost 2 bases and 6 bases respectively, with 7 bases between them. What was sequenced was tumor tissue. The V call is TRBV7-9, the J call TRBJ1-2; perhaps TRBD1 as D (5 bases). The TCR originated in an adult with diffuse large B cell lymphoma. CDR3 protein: CASSLTGDGYTF. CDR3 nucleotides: TGTGCCAGCAGCTTAACAGGAGATGGCTACACCTTC.